There are a few counts of the clone carrying this T cell receptor beta chain. What it binds is unknown. This entry belongs to a study of cytomegalovirus exposure and HLA in healthy donors. The CDR3 spans 18 residues. Germline lookup yields CDR1 LGHNA and CDR2 YSLEER. V was clipped by 1 base and J by 5 bases; unmatched bases: 13. Study results and limitations: Per a later analysis, under 20,000 TCR beta sequences showed association with HLA alleles at 0.05 false discovery rate.

Use of 60 Vbeta and 13 Jbeta primers characterized the PCR. TCRdb keeps only in-frame clones here, not all; method: immunoSEQ multiplex PCR. The sample lists under 200,000 clones, 80% occurring once. The sequenced sample consisted of PBMCs. This sequence joins TRBV4-3 and TRBJ2-5; 10 bases are a match to TRBD2. The TCR originated in a woman between 50 and 59 years old in good health and CMV-seropositive. The CDR3 DNA reads as TGCGCCAGCAGCCAAGGCACTCTGGGACTAGCGCGAACTGAGACCCAGTACTTC. This gives the protein CASSQGTLGLARTETQYF.